What follows are 14 T cell receptor beta chains derived from one specimen sequenced in a study of T cells in Graves' hyperthyroidism and ophthalmopathy. Researchers amplified the TCR beta CDR3 regions from RNA transcripts. An initial round of RT-PCR targeting the TCR CDR3 relied on the HTBI primer set. MiXCR, run by TCRdb on the multiplex PCR reads, gives a single entry per CDR3 protein. The sample consists of roughly 520,000 distinct CDR3 sequences, less than 25% of them appearing once. Sequencing was done on a sample of blood. The receptors were sampled from a woman aged 25 to 39 with Graves' ophthalmopathy.

This clonotype was observed at least ten times. The rearrangement links TRBV6-1 to TRBJ2-7; D tentatively fits TRBD1 or TRBD2 (6 bases each). Trimming took 7 bases from V and 5 from J, leaving 24 bases between them. CDR3 length: 16 amino acids. Germline V CDR1 and CDR2: MNHNS, SASEGT. CDR3 sequence reads: CASKRARDGGVNEQYF. The CDR3 nucleotides are TGTGCCAGCAAACGGGCTAGAGACGGGGGCGTCAACGAGCAGTACTTC.

This chain links TRBV27 with TRBJ1-2; no reliable D call. From germline, CDR1 is MNHEY and CDR2 SMNVEV (reference sequence). V lost 5 bases to trimming and J lost 2 bases, with 18 bases between them. This CDR3 contains 16 residues. CDR3: CASSIRANRLNYGYTF. In DNA, the CDR3 is TGTGCCAGCAGTATCCGGGCCAACCGACTAAACTATGGCTACACCTTC.

This chain connects TRBV12-3 or TRBV12-4 to TRBJ1-2, with 7 bases lining up with TRBD1. CDR3 length: 14 residues. Trimming at V came to 6 bases and at J to 8 bases, leaving 12 bases not matched to a gene. The CDR3 loop reads CASSTHPTGSGYTF. The CDR3 coding sequence is TGTGCCAGCAGCACGCACCCGACAGGGTCGGGCTACACCTTC.

This clonotype appeared a few times. This may arise from a read error, as a much more abundant clone is one base away. This chain uses TRBV19 with TRBJ2-2; the match to TRBD1 covers 8 bases. This CDR3 is built from 15 residues. Germline CDR1 is LNHDA and CDR2 is SQIVND (reference sequence). The DNA of the CDR3 is TGTGCCAGTAGTATCGGACAGGGTGAGGGCGGGGAGCTGTTGTTT. It yields the protein CASSIGQGEGGELLF.

Many counts were recorded for this clonotype. The genes are TRBV29-1 and TRBJ2-7; D perhaps matches TRBD1 (6 bases). Germline CDR1 is SQVTM and CDR2 is ANQGSEA. This CDR3 region has 14 residues. The V and J ends lost 4 bases and 0 bases respectively, with 13 bases between them. The CDR3 DNA sequence: TGCAGCGTTGTAATGGGACATCGCTCCTACGAGCAGTACTTC. The encoded protein is CSVVMGHRSYEQYF.

At least ten counts were recorded for this clonotype. The J gene is TRBJ1-5, the V gene TRBV6-1; D unclear. The length of the CDR3 is 17 residues. Deletions cut 1 base from V and 4 bases from J, with 17 bases between. Per the germline V gene, CDR1 is MNHNS and CDR2 is SASEGT. The CDR3 is CASSEGWYQVLNQPQHF. CDR3 DNA: TGTGCCAGCAGTGAAGGATGGTATCAGGTCCTAAATCAGCCCCAGCATTTT.

This clonotype was counted once. The J gene is TRBJ2-2, the V gene TRBV12-3 or TRBV12-4; D might be TRBD2 (5 bases). CDR3 size: 16 residues. The chain's CDR3 is CVCSLAGVTNTGELFF. The CDR3 bases are TGTGTCTGCAGTCTAGCCGGCGTGACGAACACCGGGGAGCTGTTTTTT.

This clonotype has at least ten counts. The chain uses TRBV20-1 and TRBJ1-2; D is undetermined. CDR3 length: 12 amino acids. The V and J ends lost 2 bases and 6 bases respectively, with 10 bases between them. CDR1 and CDR2 (germline): DFQATT, SNEGSKA (reference sequence). The chain's CDR3 is CSARQEPNGYTF. The CDR3 DNA sequence: TGCAGTGCTAGACAGGAGCCTAATGGCTACACCTTC.

This clonotype came up many times. The V call is TRBV4-1, the J call TRBJ1-1, with 8 bases identical to TRBD1. The CDR3 is 18 amino acids. V trimming: 0 bases; J trimming: 2 bases; junction bases outside the gene matches: 11. The germline V gene has CDR1 MGHRA and CDR2 YSYEKL. The CDR3 DNA sequence: TGCGCCAGCAGCCAAGATATTGAAGGGACAGGCATTAACACTGAAGCTTTCTTT. This gives the protein CASSQDIEGTGINTEAFF.

The table lists this clonotype with many counts. The V and J genes are TRBV4-2 and TRBJ2-5, with 14 bases aligning to TRBD2. The CDR3 totals 17 residues. V gave up 1 base and J gave up 2 bases; unmatched junction bases: 3. Germline CDR1 is LGHNA and CDR2 is YNFKEQ. CDR3 in DNA: TGTGCCAGCAGCCAAGGGACTAGCGGGGGGACTCAAGAGACCCAGTACTTC. Protein: CASSQGTSGGTQETQYF.

There are a few counts of this clonotype. The chain recombines TRBV20-1 with TRBJ1-2; 8 bases are a match to TRBD1. The CDR3 extends over 11 amino acids. Germline-derived CDR1 and CDR2 are DFQATT and SNEGSKA (reference sequence). The V segment lost 8 bases and the J segment 6 bases; nucleotides outside the gene matches: 5. CDR3: CSSDRENGYTF. The CDR3 DNA follows: TGCAGTTCGGACAGGGAAAATGGCTACACCTTC.

This clonotype was detected many times. The chain recombines TRBV12-3 or TRBV12-4 with TRBJ2-5, with TRBD2 as a possible D gene (6 bases). The CDR3 covers 14 residues. V was shortened by 2 bases and J by 5 bases, with 12 bases between the two germline ends. CDR3 protein: CASSLNYRGETQYF. The DNA for the CDR3 is TGTGCCAGCAGTTTAAACTATCGGGGGGAGACCCAGTACTTC.

This clonotype was detected many times. V gene TRBV12-3 or TRBV12-4 combines with J gene TRBJ2-5; 8 bases align to TRBD1. Unmatched junction bases numbered 12, after V lost 5 bases and J lost 4 bases. The CDR3 loop spans 16 amino acids. DNA of the CDR3: TGTGCCAGCAGTCCGGGGCTTTCAGGGACAGGAGAGACCCAGTACTTC. This gives the protein CASSPGLSGTGETQYF.

The chain uses TRBV3-1 and TRBJ1-2; D remains ambiguous. Germline V CDR1 and CDR2: LGHDT, YNNKEL (reference sequence). Trimming removed 1 base from V and 3 bases from J, with 12 bases in between. The CDR3 covers 15 residues. CDR3 amino acids: CASSQVGQPHYGYTF. The DNA for the CDR3 is TGTGCCAGCAGCCAAGTAGGGCAACCCCACTATGGCTACACCTTC.